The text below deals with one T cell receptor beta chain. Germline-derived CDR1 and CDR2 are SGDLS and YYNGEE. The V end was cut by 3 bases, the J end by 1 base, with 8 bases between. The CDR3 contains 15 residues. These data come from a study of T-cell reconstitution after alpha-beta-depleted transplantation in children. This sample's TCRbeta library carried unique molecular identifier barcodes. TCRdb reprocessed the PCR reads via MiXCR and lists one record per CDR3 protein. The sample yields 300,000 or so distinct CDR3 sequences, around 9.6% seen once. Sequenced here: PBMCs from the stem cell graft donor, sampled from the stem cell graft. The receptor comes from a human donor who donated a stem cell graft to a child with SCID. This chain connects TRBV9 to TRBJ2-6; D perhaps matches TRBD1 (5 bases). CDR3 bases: TGTGCCAGCAGCGCATACAGGTCTGGGGCCAACGTCCTGACTTTC. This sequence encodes CASSAYRSGANVLTF.